The T cell receptor (beta chain) under discussion was sequenced for a study of CD8 T cells in ankylosing spondylitis. General study findings and limits: Blood from ankylosing spondylitis patients appeared to carry a characteristic roughly 8-variant TCR beta motif. Reportedly, significant enrichment of disease-linked clones occurred in matched ankylosing spondylitis synovial fluid. Disease-associated clonotypes exhibited CD8+ identity and were relatively infrequent in peripheral blood.

Germline CDR1 DFQATT, CDR2 SNEGSKA (reference sequence). The J segment lost 2 bases and the V segment lost 3 bases, leaving 1 base of the junction unmatched. The CDR3 totals 12 residues. Quantitative 5'-RACE with molecular barcodes produced the TCR beta libraries. TCRdb re-derived calls from the 5' RACE reads in MiXCR, one entry per CDR3 protein. The top ten hold approximately 4.8% of the sample, which has about 240,000 distinct CDR3 sequences, roughly 8.2% seen once. The table lists this clonotype with many counts. Antigen unknown. The sample comprised blood, either unsorted or a sorted T cell fraction (not recorded which). The sequence was obtained from a female donor with ankylosing spondylitis or in good health (not recorded which). The chain couples TRBV20-1 to TRBJ2-7; 7 bases align to TRBD1. CDR3: CSARGTAYEQYF. CDR3 nucleotides: TGCAGTGCTAGGGGGACAGCCTACGAGCAGTACTTC.